This paragraph covers one TCR beta chain sequence. The authors reverse transcribed roughly 0.5 to 1 ug RNA with random hexamers. TCRdb analysed the immunoSEQ multiplex PCR reads with MiXCR anew, one entry per CDR3 protein. The sample comprises 110,000 or so distinct CDR3 sequences, 85% to 95% of which are singletons, and approximately 0.093% rests with the top ten. CDR1 is MNHEY and CDR2 is SVGAGI in the germline V gene. V shed 2 bases and J shed 8 bases, with 6 bases lying between them. The CDR3 length is 11 residues. The sample is drawn from a study of CD8 T cells in Susac syndrome. The chain employs TRBV6-5 and TRBJ1-2; D is unresolved. Input material: CD4+ T cells from PBMCs. The sequence came from a human donor with multiple sclerosis. CDR3 loop: CASSYRGGYTF. The DNA for the CDR3 is TGTGCCAGCAGTTACAGAGGGGGCTACACCTTC.